This T cell receptor beta chain was captured in a study of shared clonotypes between healthy human individuals. Study-level findings and limits: Some naive CD4 clonotypes, 4% to 6%, turned up in common across a handful of donors. Naive subsets tended to show greater estimated richness than memory subsets. The generation probabilities recorded for non-shared clonotypes fell below those of clonotypes shared by all four donors.

Authors' analysis steps: Without quality scores, immunoSEQ junctional reads could not be filtered like full-length reads. Some clones are missing from TCRdb's copy, which holds only in-frame ones; the method was immunoSEQ multiplex PCR. That table gives V, J and clone size, and the DNA gave D and trimming. The table lists some 660,000 clones, around 73% of them singletons, with 1.5% to 2% in the top ten. With regard to this clone: Its antigen is not identified.

Input material: memory CD4+ T cells sorted from blood. Subset specified: CD45RA-negative fraction. This clonotype was obtained from a woman aged 30 to 39 in good health.

The CDR3 DNA is TGTGCCATCATGGGGGTAAATAGCGGGAGAATCGAGCAGTACTTC. This sequence encodes CAIMGVNSGRIEQYF. The chain combines TRBV10-3 with TRBJ2-7, with TRBD2 matching over 9 bases. From germline, CDR1 is ENHRY and CDR2 SYGVKD. There are 15 residues in the CDR3. V shed 7 bases and J 6 bases; nucleotides not matched to a gene: 13.